The 27 T cell receptor beta chains given below trace back to one sample, sequenced in a study of blood T cell repertoires in COVID-19. The assay was immunoSEQ multiplex PCR, and TCRdb's table has in-frame clones only and misses some. This sample carries approximately 230,000 clones, around nine tenths of them seen once, and the ten largest clones take approximately 14%. Sequenced: PBMCs or T cells enriched from blood (not recorded which). The receptors derive from a woman in her forties or fifties with acute COVID-19.

The chain recombines TRBV27 with TRBJ1-2, with 9 bases matching TRBD1. V shed 7 bases, J shed 7 bases, and the junction held 13 bases outside the gene matches. The CDR3 consists of 15 residues. Per germline, CDR1 MNHEY and CDR2 SMNVEV (reference sequence). CDR3 residues: CASTHLTGGPGGYTF. The CDR3 DNA reads as TGTGCCAGCACCCACTTGACAGGGGGTCCGGGTGGCTACACCTTC.

The genes are TRBV7-9 and TRBJ2-1, with 8 positions matching TRBD1. The trim removed 3 bases at V and 8 bases at J, leaving 3 bases unmatched. CDR1 is SEHNR, CDR2 FQNEAQ, per germline (reference sequence). The CDR3 extends over 13 amino acids. This CDR3 is CASSLAGGHEQFF. The CDR3 nucleotides are TGTGCCAGCAGCTTGGCAGGGGGCCATGAGCAGTTCTTC.

In this sample, this clone turned up many times. This chain connects TRBV18 to TRBJ2-5, with 7 bases identical to TRBD2. There are 15 residues in the CDR3. The V gene end was trimmed by 3 bases and the J gene end by 5 bases; junction bases not matched to a gene: 9. In germline, CDR1 is KGHSH, CDR2 LQKENI. CDR3 sequence reads: CASSPVSGSGETQYF. In DNA, the CDR3 is TGTGCCAGCTCACCCGTTAGCGGGTCCGGGGAGACCCAGTACTTC.

The chain uses TRBV6-2 or TRBV6-3 and TRBJ1-2; D is perhaps TRBD1 (6 bases). Trimming stripped 5 bases from V and 4 bases from J, with 14 bases between. Germline lookup yields CDR1 MNHEY and CDR2 SVGEGT. The CDR3 sequence is 14 residues long. The CDR3 DNA reads TGTGCCAGCAGTACTGGACAGATGAGCTATGGCTACACCTTC. Translating gives CASSTGQMSYGYTF.

The rearrangement links TRBV2 to TRBJ2-7; TRBD1 might be the D (6 bases). In germline, CDR1 is SNHLY, CDR2 FYNNEI. Trimming took 10 bases from V and 6 from J, leaving 19 bases between them. This CDR3 contains 13 residues. For the CDR3, the DNA is TGTGCCATACTACAGGGTGAGGTCACCGAGCAGTACTTC. Translated, it gives CAILQGEVTEQYF.

V usage is TRBV28 and J usage is TRBJ2-1; D may be TRBD2 (5 bases). Between the trimmed V and J ends, which lost 1 base and 4 bases, there was a span of 8 bases. The CDR3 totals 14 residues. The germline gives CDR1 MDHEN, CDR2 SYDVKM. CDR3 coding DNA: TGTGCCAGCAGTTTATATGGGGAGTACAATGAGCAGTTCTTC. Its protein is CASSLYGEYNEQFF.

The rearrangement links TRBV9 to TRBJ2-5; TRBD2 agrees at 7 bases. Germline V CDR1 and CDR2: SGDLS, YYNGEE. After removal of 4 bases from V and 0 bases from J, the junction contained 9 bases not matched to a gene. The CDR3 is made up of 16 amino acids. CDR3 DNA: TGTGCCAGCAGCCCCGAGCGGGAATTGTACCAAGAGACCCAGTACTTC. It translates to CASSPERELYQETQYF.

This clone has just one count. The rearrangement joins TRBV9 to TRBJ2-1; 10 positions match TRBD1. The CDR3 loop spans 12 amino acids. In germline, CDR1 is SGDLS, CDR2 YYNGEE. The V gene end was trimmed by 4 bases and the J gene end by 14 bases; junction bases not matched to a gene: 6. The CDR3, as DNA: TGTGCCAGCAGCAGAACCGGGACAGGGGAGTTCTTC. This gives the protein CASSRTGTGEFF.

The chain has TRBV5-1 and TRBJ1-2; TRBD1 matches at 7 bases. V lost 0 bases, J lost 2 bases, and 7 bases stayed unmatched. Looked up from germline, CDR1 is SGHRS and CDR2 is YFSETQ. The CDR3 is 16 residues long. The CDR3 DNA reads as TGCGCCAGCAGCTTGGAAGGGACAGCAGTGAACTATGGCTACACCTTC. Amino acid sequence: CASSLEGTAVNYGYTF.

V gene TRBV16 combines with J gene TRBJ2-1, with TRBD2 identical over 12 bases. This CDR3 spans 16 amino acids. V trimming: 2 bases; J trimming: 10 bases; junction bases outside the gene matches: 9. Germline CDR1 and CDR2: KGHSY and FQNENV. The CDR3 spells CASSQLTSGSVHEQFF. CDR3 bases: TGTGCCAGCAGCCAACTGACTAGCGGGAGCGTCCACGAGCAGTTCTTC.

This CDR3 reads CASSNPGGVSYNEQFF. In nucleotides, the CDR3 is TGTGCCAGCAGCAATCCGGGAGGGGTCTCCTACAATGAGCAGTTCTTC. V is TRBV21-1 and J is TRBJ2-1; TRBD2 is the table's D call, not checked against the DNA. TRBV21-1 is an annotated pseudogene. CDR3 size: 16 residues.

The rearrangement joins TRBV28 to TRBJ2-7, with 7 bases identical to TRBD2. V dropped 8 bases and J dropped 7; count of bases not matched to a gene: 11. This CDR3 region has 13 residues. Germline CDR1 and CDR2: MDHEN and SYDVKM. The CDR3 is CASLGAGVREQYF. The CDR3 DNA reads as TGTGCCAGCTTAGGGGCGGGAGTAAGGGAGCAGTACTTC. Supplemented by reference TRBV28 and TRBJ2-7, the full variable domain reads DVKVTQSSRYLVKRTGEKVFLECVQDMDHENMFWYRQDPGLGLRLIYFSYDVKMKEKGDIPEGYSVSREKKERFSLILESASTNQTSMYLCASLGAGVREQYFGPGTRLTVT.

The chain carries TRBV9 and TRBJ1-3; a possible D gene is TRBD1 (5 bases). V was trimmed by 4 bases and J by 4 bases, leaving 18 bases between them. Germline V CDR1 and CDR2: SGDLS, YYNGEE. This CDR3 comprises 16 residues. CDR3 nucleotide sequence: TGTGCCAGCAGCTCACAGCTACGGGCAGGGGGAAACACCATATATTTT. Protein sequence: CASSSQLRAGGNTIYF.

The V and J genes are TRBV18 and TRBJ1-1; no firm D call. The CDR3 contains 15 residues. Trimming cost V 3 bases and J 0 bases, with 11 bases left between them. Germline V lookup: CDR1 KGHSH, CDR2 LQKENI. The DNA of the CDR3 is TGTGCCAGCTCACCCAAAGAGACACTGAACACTGAAGCTTTCTTT. Translated: CASSPKETLNTEAFF.

This clone was recorded once. The chain is built from TRBV3-1 (or the pseudogene TRBV3-2) and TRBJ2-7; 11 bases match TRBD2. The J segment lost 0 bases and the V segment lost 2 bases, leaving 15 bases of the junction unmatched. CDR1 is LGHDT, CDR2 YNNKEL, per germline (reference sequence). This CDR3 contains 20 residues. The CDR3 sequence is CASSQRGTGQLAGASYEQYF. The DNA for the CDR3 is TGTGCCAGCAGCCAAAGGGGGACAGGCCAACTAGCGGGAGCCTCCTACGAGCAGTACTTC.

This clone was detected once. This rearrangement joins TRBV2 to TRBJ2-1, with 9 bases that match TRBD2. The CDR3 is 15 amino acids. V shed 7 bases and J 3 bases; nucleotides not matched to a gene: 7. The germline V gene encodes CDR1 SNHLY and CDR2 FYNNEI. CDR3 loop: CASNPAGGNYNEQFF. In DNA form, the CDR3 reads TGTGCCAGCAACCCAGCGGGAGGAAACTACAATGAGCAGTTCTTC.

The chain joins TRBV24-1 to TRBJ2-5; the match to TRBD1 covers 7 bases. This CDR3 contains 18 residues. V was pared by 0 bases and J by 4 bases, with 13 bases of the junction left unmatched. The V gene's germline CDR1 is KGHDR and CDR2 SFDVKD. The CDR3 DNA follows: TGTGCCACCAGTGATTTGCCCCGGACAGGAGGCCTGGGAGAGACCCAGTACTTC. Protein product: CATSDLPRTGGLGETQYF.

This clone was detected only a few times. This chain joins TRBV6-6 and TRBJ2-2; the match to TRBD2 covers 15 bases. The CDR3 contains 16 residues. With V trimmed by 7 bases and J by 4 bases, 4 bases remained unmatched. Germline V gene sequence: CDR1 MNHNY, CDR2 SVGAGI (reference sequence). This CDR3 is CASTGLAGGSTGELFF. Here the CDR3 DNA reads TGTGCCAGCACCGGACTAGCGGGAGGGAGCACCGGGGAGCTGTTTTTT.

A remark on this clone: The CDR3 ends on some other residue instead of the conserved phenylalanine or tryptophan, so this is likely a read error. The limits of the CDR3 on the DNA are not certain, so only TCRdb's listed CDR3 is given. The V and J genes are TRBV23-1 and TRBJ2-6; no DNA check was done on the table's D call, TRBD1. TRBV23-1 is noted as an ORF with a role that remains uncertain. Termini included, the CDR3 measures 8 amino acids. The CDR3 is CATGTGTG.

V usage is TRBV11-3 and J usage is TRBJ2-6; tentatively, D is TRBD1 (6 bases). The CDR3 sequence is 15 residues long. The V and J ends lost 6 bases and 4 bases respectively, with 13 bases between them. Per germline, CDR1 SGHNT and CDR2 YENEEA. The chain's CDR3 is CASRARGSGANVLTF. CDR3 nucleotides: TGTGCCAGCAGAGCCAGGGGCTCGGGGGCCAACGTCCTGACTTTC.

V is TRBV7-3 and J is TRBJ2-1; TRBD2 is a possible D gene (5 bases). CDR1 is SGHTA and CDR2 is FQGTGA in the germline V gene. V shed 0 bases and J shed 0 bases, with 12 bases lying between them. The CDR3 length is 17 residues. The CDR3 sequence: CASSLTSRDSSYNEQFF. The CDR3 bases are TGTGCCAGCAGCTTAACGTCCCGGGATAGCTCCTACAATGAGCAGTTCTTC.

The chain couples TRBV9 to TRBJ2-7; 8 nucleotides align to TRBD1. The CDR3 contains 14 residues. Germline assignment: CDR1 SGDLS and CDR2 YYNGEE. The V segment lost 3 bases and the J segment 4 bases; nucleotides outside the gene matches: 6. The DNA for the CDR3 is TGTGCCAGCAGCGGGGGGACAGGTGGTTACGAGCAGTACTTC. It codes for CASSGGTGGYEQYF.

The V and J genes are TRBV27 and TRBJ2-2, with 10 bases lining up with TRBD2. This CDR3 has 15 residues. V lost 5 bases to trimming and J lost 4 bases; unmatched junction nucleotides: 4. Germline CDR1 MNHEY, CDR2 SMNVEV (reference sequence). CDR3: CASSPSGRGTGELFF. CDR3 DNA sequence: TGTGCCAGCAGTCCTAGCGGGAGAGGCACCGGGGAGCTGTTTTTT.

The count of this clone is one. CDR3 sequence reads: CASSAVYRGGTEAFF. The CDR3 nucleotides are TGCGCCAGCAGCGCAGTCTACAGGGGGGGCACTGAAGCTTTCTTT. The chain has TRBV4-1 and TRBJ1-1; 8 bases line up with TRBD1. CDR3 length: 15 residues. The junction had 9 bases not matched to a gene; V was cut back by 5 bases and J by 4 bases. CDR1 is MGHRA, CDR2 YSYEKL, per germline.

As regards this clone: In the same sample, other DNA sequences code for this CDR3. The V and J genes are TRBV15 and TRBJ2-3, with 7 bases aligning to TRBD1. CDR1 is LNHNV and CDR2 is YYDKDF in the germline V gene (reference sequence). The V gene end was trimmed by 1 base and the J gene end by 4 bases; junction bases not matched to a gene: 5. The CDR3 extends over 15 amino acids. The CDR3 DNA reads as TGTGCCACCAGCAGAGTGACAGGGATCCCAGATACGCAGTATTTT. It specifies CATSRVTGIPDTQYF.

J is TRBJ2-2 and V is TRBV27; the match to TRBD1 covers 7 bases. Germline V CDR1 and CDR2: MNHEY, SMNVEV (reference sequence). The CDR3 has 15 residues. The V segment lost 7 bases and the J segment 4 bases; nucleotides outside the gene matches: 9. CDR3 nucleotide sequence: TGTGCCAGCAAGGGGGCGATGAGGGGCACCGGGGAGCTGTTTTTT. This gives the protein CASKGAMRGTGELFF.

This sequence joins TRBV13 and TRBJ2-3; D is possibly TRBD2 (5 bases). The CDR3 covers 15 residues. Germline V lookup: CDR1 PRHDT, CDR2 FYEKMQ (reference sequence). V lost 5 bases to trimming and J lost 3 bases, with 15 bases between them. The DNA of the CDR3 is TGTGCCAGCAGCGTGAGAGGGCCAGCAACAGATACGCAGTATTTT. Amino acid sequence: CASSVRGPATDTQYF.